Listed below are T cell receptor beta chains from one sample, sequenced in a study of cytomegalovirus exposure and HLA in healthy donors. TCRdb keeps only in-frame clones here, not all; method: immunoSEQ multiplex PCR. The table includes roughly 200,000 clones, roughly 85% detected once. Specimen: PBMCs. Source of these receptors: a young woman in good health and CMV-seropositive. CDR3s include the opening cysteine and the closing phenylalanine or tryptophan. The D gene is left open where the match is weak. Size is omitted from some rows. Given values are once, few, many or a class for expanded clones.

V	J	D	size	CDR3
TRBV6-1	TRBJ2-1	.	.	CASSDKAGWYNEQFF
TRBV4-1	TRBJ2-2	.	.	CASSLGGGGSTGELFF
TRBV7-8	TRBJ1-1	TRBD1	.	CASSFDRGAEAFF
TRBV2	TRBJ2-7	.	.	CAGLGQAADEQYF
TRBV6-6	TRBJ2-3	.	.	CATRGPRSTDTQYF
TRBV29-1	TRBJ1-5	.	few	CSVVWISGQPQHF
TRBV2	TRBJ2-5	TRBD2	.	CASSGLVAGAPQETQYF
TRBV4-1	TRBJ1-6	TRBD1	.	CASSQVIQGDNSPLHF
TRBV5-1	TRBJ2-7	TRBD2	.	CASSLAGGPYEQYF
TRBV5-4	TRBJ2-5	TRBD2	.	CASSPRTSGSWSETQYF